This TCR beta chain was identified during a study of cytomegalovirus exposure and HLA in healthy donors. Background on the study: Early released data had around 88 million unique TCRs, all coming from HLA-typed donors.

J was trimmed by 4 bases and V by 7 bases; bases with no gene match: 11. Germline CDR1 and CDR2: LNHDA and SQIVND (reference sequence). The CDR3 length is 16 residues. 60 Vbeta and 13 Jbeta primers were used in PCR. Using immunoSEQ multiplex PCR, the repertoire was profiled, and TCRdb retains in-frame clones only, with some absent. The top ten clones hold approximately 2% of a sample with hundreds of thousands of clones, approximately 90% of them seen once. The receptor comes from a young woman in good health and CMV-seronegative. The chain recombines TRBV19 with TRBJ2-5, with 11 nucleotides matching TRBD2. The sequenced sample was PBMCs. The CDR3 nucleotides read TGTGCCAGTATAGGTAGCGGGGGGGCCTTTGGAGAGACCCAGTACTTC. The encoded protein is CASIGSGGAFGETQYF.